This entry concerns a single T cell receptor beta chain. This clone appeared a few times. Its binding antigen is unknown. Per-base qualities were not stored, and no clone one base away is much larger. V lost 3 bases and J lost 8 bases; the stretch between them is 13 bases long. In the germline V gene, CDR1 corresponds to SQVTM and CDR2 to ANQGSEA. Inclusive of the bounding cysteine and phenylalanine, the CDR3 is 12 residues long. The sequence is cut down to CDR3 DNA, 36 bases in frame from base 1. All of the isolated RNA was reverse transcribed with the High Capacity cDNA Reverse Transcription Kit, so expressed TCRB transcripts were sequenced. Deep immunoSEQ sequencing was applied to naive, central memory and regulatory T cell samples, giving an average of about 3.4 million total reads per sample. Sorted cells were lysed in RLT buffer, and RNA was extracted using DNase-treated RNeasy Micro or Mini kits according to cell number. Each cell subset was processed on its own to prevent cross-contamination, while patient and healthy donor samples were processed together. TCRB sequences were amplified from cDNA with the immunoSEQ multiplex PCR, producing 87-bp fragments spanning the CDR3 region. Sequencing of the amplicons was performed on the Illumina HiSeq platform. In the authors' own workflow: Synthetic template baselines were used to correct PCR bias computationally, reads within Hamming distance 2 were collapsed together, and singletons that could not be merged were discarded. Reads were aligned against IMGT to assign V, D and J genes, CDR3 length and insertions or deletions at six rearrangement sites. Clonotype counts were normalized to sorted cell number within each subset before computing true diversity and Gini coefficients with the tcR R package. The overlap coefficient, calculated on TCRB nucleotide sequences, was used to quantify repertoire sharing. Out-of-frame TCRB sequences from naive cells were analyzed to stand in for the pre-selection repertoire. TCRdb re-hosts the immuneACCESS table, in-frame sequences only. Its copies lack some clones; in the studies checked, an unresolved V gene accounts for under half of them, and the cause for the rest is not known. Clone size and V and J calls were adopted from that table, with D and trimming inferred from the DNA. Recorded for this sample are hundreds of thousands of clones; approximately 15% of them occurred a single time. In total, the top ten clones hold under 0.04% of the sample.

The data derive from a study of beta chain features in type 1 diabetes (dated by TCRdb to about 2018). The study in broad terms: No differences in mean age, gender distribution, total cell number or subset yield were found between patients and healthy donors. A total of around 110,000,000 sorted cells were examined across all samples, and RNA yield correlated strongly with the number of cells per subset. In the study, recently diagnosed type 1 diabetes patients and matched healthy donors were compared on the TCRB repertoires of their sorted circulating CD4+ T cell subsets. Naive and central memory subsets were obtained from all 30 or so donors, but regulatory and stem cell-like memory subsets were isolated from only 8 patients and 8 healthy donors. The investigation overall reported the following: At VDJ recombination sites, patients with type 1 diabetes made fewer insertions and deleted more nucleotides, a pattern implying thymic rearrangement abnormalities. Because cDNA was sequenced instead of genomic DNA, activated cells with high expression could be over-represented, although the groups did not differ in activation or CD3 levels. Only small numbers of individuals were included in the HLA sub-analyses, which left unresolved whether HLA type had any influence on TCRB rearrangement. Naive, central memory and regulatory TCRB repertoires appeared to be more alike among patients than among healthy donors. A moderate but significant shortening of TCRB CDR3 length was observed in type 1 diabetes patients in all four CD4+ subsets. PCR may preferentially amplify shorter templates, but because patient and control samples were amplified and corrected together, any resulting skew would affect both groups equally.

A single peripheral blood draw of about 116 mL on average was collected from each donor into heparinised tubes. Naive, central memory, regulatory and stem cell-like memory CD4+ T cells were sorted on a BD FACSAria II using a panel including CD45RO, CCR7, CD25, CD127, CD95 and CD27. Purity was above 95% for every sorted population. PBMCs were isolated right away by Lymphoprep density gradient centrifugation and were stained directly, without culture. Samples were stained and sorted in pairs, with one healthy donor and one patient per experiment, so that batch effects were minimized. This receptor was taken from a young man in good health. Material for sequencing was naive CD4+ T cells from blood. Explained via the paper, the cell subset or site label denotes: true naive CD4+ T cells. The chain employs TRBV29-1 and TRBJ1-2, and TRBD1 may be the D gene, going by 5 matching bases. The CDR3 corresponds to CSVDGAGGGYTF. The DNA is TGCAGCGTTGATGGGGCCGGGGGAGGCTACACCTTC.